The present T cell receptor (beta chain) was sequenced within a study of blood T cell repertoires in COVID-19. At the level of the study: T cells, B-cell-depleted T cells, or PBMCs provided the cDNA or gDNA that served as material.

Sequencing used immunoSEQ multiplex PCR; TCRdb keeps in-frame clones, though not all of them. The table lists 200,000 to 300,000 clones, about 73% of them singletons. CDR3 length equals 17 residues. Germline CDR1 SEHNR, CDR2 FQNEAQ (reference sequence). Between the trimmed V and J ends, which lost 1 base and 2 bases, there was a span of 15 bases. The clonotype was recovered from a woman over 75 with acute or convalescent COVID-19. The specimen was peripheral blood. The V call is TRBV7-9, the J call TRBJ1-3; no definite D call. The CDR3 nucleotides are TGTGCCAGCAGCTTAGGAGCGGTTTTGGGCGCTGGAAACACCATATATTTT. It encodes CASSLGAVLGAGNTIYF.